The table lists the clone carrying this T cell receptor (beta chain) with a few counts. Its antigen is undetermined. This sample was included in a study of cytomegalovirus exposure and HLA in healthy donors. This CDR3 spans 14 amino acids. Germline lookup yields CDR1 SGDLS and CDR2 YYNGEE. Trimming pared 0 bases from V and 7 bases from J, leaving 13 bases between. Amplification used 60 Vbeta primers and 13 Jbeta primers. Repertoires were generated with immunoSEQ multiplex PCR, while TCRdb's copy carries only in-frame clones and drops some. The top ten hold around 1.5% of the sample, which has about 160,000 clones, around 78% seen once. Study results and caveats: The study reported that TCR beta sequences accurately predicted HLA-A and HLA-B alleles in most subjects. Exclusion applied to some V segments, including TRBV6-2 and TRBV6-3, as they were indistinguishable. The authors enumerated 164 TCR beta chains as linked to cytomegalovirus. A later analysis associated some 16,000 TCR beta sequences with HLA alleles at a 0.05 false discovery rate.

The sequence came from a man in his forties in good health and CMV-seronegative. Sequenced: PBMCs. V is TRBV9 and J is TRBJ1-2; TRBD1 might be the D (6 bases). The CDR3 is CASSVVAGEGGYTF. The CDR3 region has the DNA TGTGCCAGCAGCGTAGTTGCAGGGGAGGGTGGCTACACCTTC.